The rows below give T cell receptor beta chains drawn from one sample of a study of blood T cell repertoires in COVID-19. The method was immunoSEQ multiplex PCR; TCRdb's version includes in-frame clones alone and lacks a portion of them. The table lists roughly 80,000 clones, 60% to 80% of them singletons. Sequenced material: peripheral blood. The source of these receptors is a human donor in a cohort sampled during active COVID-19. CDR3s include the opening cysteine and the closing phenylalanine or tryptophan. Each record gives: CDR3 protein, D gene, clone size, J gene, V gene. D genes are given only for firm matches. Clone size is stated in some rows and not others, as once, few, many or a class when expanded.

CASSLWDTSEQYF,-,once,TRBJ2-7,TRBV12-3/TRBV12-4
CASSPSGASYEQYF,TRBD2,-,TRBJ2-7,TRBV5-4
CASSQGRDSRYEQYF,TRBD1,few,TRBJ2-7,TRBV9
CASTRTGGEVEKLFF,TRBD1,-,TRBJ1-4,TRBV6-6
CASSSRTRRRLF,TRBD2,-,TRBJ2-1,TRBV12-3/TRBV12-4
CASSPMTHSYEQYF,-,-,TRBJ2-7,TRBV6-2/TRBV6-3
CASSLRGGAASDTQYF,TRBD1,-,TRBJ2-3,TRBV9
CASSQGTGGVPSKYAGELFF,TRBD1,-,TRBJ2-2,TRBV4-1
CATRGPYEQYF,TRBD1,few,TRBJ2-7,TRBV19
CASSRVVEQFF,-,-,TRBJ2-1,TRBV5-6
CASSLRTGYEQYF,-,-,TRBJ2-7,TRBV7-2
CATSDSHPGGSDIQYF,TRBD1,-,TRBJ2-4,TRBV24-1
CASSPAGGVGETQYF,TRBD2,-,TRBJ2-5,TRBV6-5
CASSLGQAAQEQYF,-,-,TRBJ2-7,TRBV5-6
CASSDRQAGGLYEQYF,TRBD2,-,TRBJ2-7,TRBV9
CASSRSPHRELFF,-,-,TRBJ2-2,TRBV21-1
CARTGEVNTEAFF,TRBD1,-,TRBJ1-1,TRBV2
CASRTGRTGELFF,TRBD1,once,TRBJ2-2,TRBV5-4
CASRDARRDSPLHF,-,-,TRBJ1-6,TRBV7-9
CASSVRGGTDTQYF,TRBD2,-,TRBJ2-3,TRBV2
CASSARGGQETQYF,-,-,TRBJ2-5,TRBV9
CTSREAGFPNPYNEQFF,-,-,TRBJ2-1,TRBV1
CASSASSPDTQYF,-,few,TRBJ2-3,TRBV2
CASSLAGAGVAYEQYF,-,-,TRBJ2-7,TRBV5-1
CASSQDGTVSGNTIYF,TRBD1,once,TRBJ1-3,TRBV4-1
CASSQGQYSNQPQHF,-,-,TRBJ1-5,TRBV3-1/TRBV3-2
CASSYSRDRAAYGYTF,TRBD1,-,TRBJ1-2,TRBV6-2/TRBV6-3
CASSYSGGPQETQYF,TRBD2,-,TRBJ2-5,TRBV5-1
CASRQDSYYGYTF,-,-,TRBJ1-2,TRBV7-2
CSASGGLGSSYEQYF,TRBD2,-,TRBJ2-7,TRBV20-1
CASSLGYRGRPYEQYF,TRBD1,once,TRBJ2-7,TRBV7-2
CASSVGSTSGGDETQYF,TRBD2,-,TRBJ2-5,TRBV9
CASRRDRGGGKLFF,TRBD1,-,TRBJ1-4,TRBV6-5
CASSQVGLAGIDNEQFF,TRBD2,-,TRBJ2-1,TRBV4-1